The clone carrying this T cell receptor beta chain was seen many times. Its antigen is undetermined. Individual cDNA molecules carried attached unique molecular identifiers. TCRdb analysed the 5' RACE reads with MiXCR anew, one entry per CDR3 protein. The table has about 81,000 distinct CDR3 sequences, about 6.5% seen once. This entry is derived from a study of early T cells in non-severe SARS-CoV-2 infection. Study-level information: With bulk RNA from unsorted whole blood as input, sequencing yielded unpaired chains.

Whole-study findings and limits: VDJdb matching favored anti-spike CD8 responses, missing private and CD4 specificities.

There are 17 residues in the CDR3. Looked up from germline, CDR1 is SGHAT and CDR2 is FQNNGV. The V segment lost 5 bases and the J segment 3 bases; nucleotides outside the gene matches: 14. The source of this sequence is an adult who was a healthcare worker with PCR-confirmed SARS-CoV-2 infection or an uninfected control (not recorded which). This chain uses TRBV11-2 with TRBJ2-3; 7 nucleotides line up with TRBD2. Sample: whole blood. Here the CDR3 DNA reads TGTGCCAGCAGCCAGCCCTTGGCGGGAGTCAATACAGATACGCAGTATTTT. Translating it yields CASSQPLAGVNTDTQYF.